This is a list of T cell receptor beta chains from one sample in a study of radiation and T cells in renal cell carcinoma. Produced via immunoSEQ multiplex PCR; TCRdb's table is partial and in-frame only. The sample lists roughly 9,600 clones, roughly 59% occurring once. The sequences come from tumor tissue, collected from a patient whose treatment included radiotherapy and nephrectomy. Every receptor here comes from a woman aged 50 to 60 with renal cell carcinoma. Each CDR3 is given with its conserved first and last residue. A D gene is named only where the DNA matches it firmly. For some rows the clone size is stated as once, few or many, or as a class when expanded; others skip it.

TRBV7-8	TRBJ1-5	16	TRBD1	-	TGTGCCAGCAGCTTAGGCGGCCAGGGGGGGACTCAGCCCCAGCATTTT	CASSLGGQGGTQPQHF
TRBV10-2	TRBJ2-7	13	TRBD1	few	TGCGCCAGCAACGACAGGGGTCCCTACGAGCAGTACTTC	CASNDRGPYEQYF
TRBV11-1	TRBJ2-2	15	-	-	TGTGCCAGCAGCTTAGACGGACAGAACACCGGGGAGCTGTTTTTT	CASSLDGQNTGELFF
TRBV7-6	TRBJ1-2	15	TRBD1	-	TGTGCCAGCAGCCCTAAGACAGGGTCACCGGAGGGCTACACCTTC	CASSPKTGSPEGYTF
TRBV18	TRBJ2-1	16	TRBD1	-	TGTGCCAGCTCACCACCGGGACAGGGGAGCAGCAATCAGCAGTTCTTC	CASSPPGQGSSNQQFF
TRBV5-1	TRBJ1-1	14	TRBD1	few	TGCGCCAGCAGCGCAGGGACAGGGGGAACTGAAGCTTTCTTT	CASSAGTGGTEAFF
TRBV9	TRBJ1-4	17	-	-	TGTGCCAGCAGCGCTTCACGGGACGATGTGACTAATGAAAAACTGTTTTTT	CASSASRDDVTNEKLFF
TRBV30	TRBJ1-6	14	-	-	TGTGCCTGGAGTGTCGGCTCCTATAATTCACCCCTCCACTTT	CAWSVGSYNSPLHF
TRBV9	TRBJ2-5	15	-	-	TGTGCCAGCAGCACCCGGGACCTCCATGCGGAGACCCAGTACTTC	CASSTRDLHAETQYF
TRBV10-2	TRBJ2-1	17	TRBD2	few	TGCGCCAGCACCAGGGAGGGACTAGCGGGGAACCCCAATGAGCAGTTCTTC	CASTREGLAGNPNEQFF
TRBV6-1	TRBJ2-7	15	-	-	TGTGCCAGCAGTCGAGAACAGGGAGTTACCTACGAGCAGTACTTC	CASSREQGVTYEQYF
TRBV28	TRBJ2-1	17	TRBD2	-	TGTGCCAGCAGTCTAAGCCTGGGACTAGGGAGCTACAATGAGCAGTTCTTC	CASSLSLGLGSYNEQFF
TRBV6-1	TRBJ2-1	11	-	-	TGTGCCAGCAGGATAGTGGATGAGCAGTTCTTC	CASRIVDEQFF
TRBV18	TRBJ2-2	13	-	-	TGTGCCAGCTCACGTTCGGGCACCGGGGAGCTGTTTTTT	CASSRSGTGELFF
TRBV6-6	TRBJ2-5	13	-	-	TGTGCCAGCAGTTATGGGGCAAAAGAGACCCAGTACTTC	CASSYGAKETQYF
TRBV7-2	TRBJ2-3	14	-	-	TGTGCCAGCAGCTTATGGGATTACACAGATACGCAGTATTTT	CASSLWDYTDTQYF
TRBV5-4	TRBJ2-7	14	TRBD1	-	TGTGCCAGCAGCTTAGGGACAGGGGCAGCCGAGCAGTACTTC	CASSLGTGAAEQYF
TRBV2	TRBJ1-5	15	-	once	TGTGCCAGCAGTGGGTCAGGAGATGAATTGGGGCCCCAGCATTTT	CASSGSGDELGPQHF
TRBV7-9	TRBJ2-1	13	-	few	TGTGCCAGCAGCTTGACGTCCTACAATGAGCAGTTCTTC	CASSLTSYNEQFF
TRBV4-3	TRBJ2-2	15	-	-	TGCGCCAGCAGCCAGGATGATAGTTTAACCGGGGAGCTGTTTTTT	CASSQDDSLTGELFF
TRBV5-6	TRBJ1-1	15	-	-	TGTGCCAGCAGCTTGGCCGCAGAACGGCTATTCGAAGCTTTCTTT	CASSLAAERLFEAFF
TRBV10-1	TRBJ2-2	14	-	-	TGCGCCAGCAGTGGGGACCTCGGATCCGGGGAGCTGTTTTTT	CASSGDLGSGELFF
TRBV4-3	TRBJ1-6	14	TRBD1	few	TGCGCCAGCAGCCAGACAGGGGATCGTTCACCCCTCCACTTT	CASSQTGDRSPLHF
TRBV30	TRBJ1-6	16	TRBD1	few	TGTGCCTGGAGGGTCACCGGGACAGGGGAATCTTCACCCCTCCACTTT	CAWRVTGTGESSPLHF
TRBV5-4	TRBJ2-2	16	TRBD2	-	TGTGCCAGCAGTCCCGGACTAGCGGGAGTAGGGGGGGAGCTGTTTTTT	CASSPGLAGVGGELFF
TRBV19	TRBJ1-2	16	TRBD1	-	TGTGCCAGTAGTTCCGGACAGGGAGTGACTAACTATGGCTACACCTTC	CASSSGQGVTNYGYTF
TRBV27	TRBJ2-2	15	-	few	TGTGCCAGCAGCACCAGGCTAGCCGGCACCGGGGAGCTGTTTTTT	CASSTRLAGTGELFF
TRBV6-6	TRBJ2-7	16	TRBD1	-	TGTGCCAGCAGTTACAGCGGGGACAGGGGCTCCTACGAGCAGTACTTC	CASSYSGDRGSYEQYF
TRBV9	TRBJ1-1	14	-	few	TGTGCCAGCAGCCCCTCACTCCGGGACACTGAAGCTTTCTTT	CASSPSLRDTEAFF
TRBV5-1	TRBJ1-1	15	-	-	TGCGCCAGCAGCTTGGCGGCAGGGGTTGCGACTGAAGCTTTCTTT	CASSLAAGVATEAFF
TRBV5-6	TRBJ2-6	15	-	-	TGTGCCAGCAGCTTTCGAGGCTCTGGGGCCAACGTCCTGACTTTC	CASSFRGSGANVLTF